Listed here are 11 T cell receptor beta chains from one sample, sequenced in a study of blood T cell repertoires in COVID-19. Profiling relied on immunoSEQ multiplex PCR, and the TCRdb table lists in-frame clones only, not all of them. The table lists around 190,000 clones, about four fifths of them singletons. The sample taken for sequencing was peripheral blood. Receptors originate from a man aged 65 to 85 with active or convalescent COVID-19.

The rearrangement links TRBV19 to TRBJ1-2; D gene uncertain. The V and J ends lost 0 bases and 3 bases respectively, with 8 bases between them. The CDR3 has 14 amino acids. Germline V gives CDR1 LNHDA, CDR2 SQIVND (reference sequence). The CDR3, as DNA: TGTGCCAGTAGTATAGAGCCAGGATACTATGGCTACACCTTC. Translation: CASSIEPGYYGYTF.

The chain recombines TRBV9 with TRBJ2-3; D gene uncertain. This CDR3 contains 13 residues. V was pared by 3 bases and J by 5 bases, with 10 bases between. The V gene's germline CDR1 is SGDLS and CDR2 YYNGEE. CDR3 amino acids: CASSALFGDTQYF. CDR3 nucleotide sequence: TGTGCCAGCAGCGCCCTATTTGGAGATACGCAGTATTTT.

The chain employs TRBV18 and TRBJ1-1; possibly TRBD1 for D (6 bases). The CDR3 is 17 amino acids. Germline assignment: CDR1 KGHSH and CDR2 LQKENI. The germline V and J ends were trimmed by 3 bases and 0 bases, with 17 bases remaining between them. DNA for the CDR3: TGTGCCAGCTCACCTCCTAGGGCAGGGGTCTTGAACACTGAAGCTTTCTTT. It codes for CASSPPRAGVLNTEAFF.

The V and J genes are TRBV10-3 and TRBJ2-5, with TRBD2 matching over 12 bases. The CDR3 totals 18 residues. In germline, CDR1 is ENHRY, CDR2 SYGVKD. The V segment lost 0 bases and the J segment 0 bases; nucleotides outside the gene matches: 5. The CDR3 DNA is TGTGCCATCAGTGAGTCCCCAACTAGCGGGGGGTACCAAGAGACCCAGTACTTC. This encodes CAISESPTSGGYQETQYF.

This clone was counted once. The chain uses TRBV6-2 or TRBV6-3 and TRBJ1-5; TRBD1 is a possible D gene (5 bases). CDR3 size: 15 residues. Trimming pared 5 bases from V and 0 bases from J, leaving 11 bases between. CDR1 and CDR2 (germline): MNHEY, SVGEGT. The CDR3 protein is CASSPTGVSNQPQHF. The CDR3 DNA sequence: TGTGCCAGCAGTCCGACGGGGGTTAGCAATCAGCCCCAGCATTTT.

V usage is TRBV6-5 and J usage is TRBJ2-7; D may be TRBD1 (6 bases). With 4 bases removed from V and 0 bases from J, the gap between germline ends came to 13 bases. Germline CDR1 reads MNHEY; CDR2 reads SVGAGI. There are 15 residues in the CDR3. The CDR3 region has the DNA TGTGCCAGCAGTTCCAGGGGCCCAAGCTCCTACGAGCAGTACTTC. This codes for CASSSRGPSSYEQYF.

This clone was seen only a few times. This chain joins TRBV6-1 and TRBJ2-1; D call uncertain. This CDR3 region has 15 residues. Between the trimmed V and J ends, which lost 0 bases and 13 bases, there was a span of 19 bases. The germline V gene encodes CDR1 MNHNS and CDR2 SASEGT. The CDR3 nucleotides are TGTGCCAGCAGTGAAGCGCTTCAAGGAGTTTACGAACAGTTCTTC. Translating it yields CASSEALQGVYEQFF.

This clone was seen a few times. The chain carries TRBV2 and TRBJ1-1, with 10 nucleotides matching TRBD1. CDR1 SNHLY and CDR2 FYNNEI come from the germline V gene. Trimming at V came to 5 bases and at J to 11 bases, leaving 8 bases not matched to a gene. This CDR3 contains 13 residues. The chain's CDR3 is CASSYHPGQGAFF. CDR3 bases: TGTGCCAGCAGTTACCACCCGGGACAGGGGGCTTTCTTT.

The rearrangement joins TRBV5-1 to TRBJ2-3, with a tentative D call TRBD2 (6 bases). Germline V lookup: CDR1 SGHRS, CDR2 YFSETQ. The CDR3 runs to 16 residues. The ends were cut back, 6 bases at V and 3 bases at J, with 20 bases in the middle. CDR3 amino acids: CASIRSVMGGTDTQYF. CDR3 nucleotide sequence: TGCGCCAGCATTCGTTCCGTTATGGGGGGAACAGATACGCAGTATTTT.

This rearrangement joins TRBV7-2 to TRBJ2-3; D perhaps matches TRBD1 (5 bases). V was pared by 3 bases and J by 6 bases, with 13 bases between. The length of the CDR3 is 14 residues. From germline, CDR1 is SGHTA and CDR2 FQGNSA. CDR3 nucleotides: TGTGCCAGCAGCTTTGGGGCCCACTCGGATACGCAGTATTTT. This gives the protein CASSFGAHSDTQYF.

The chain employs TRBV7-9 and TRBJ2-5; 8 nucleotides align to TRBD2. The CDR3 has 16 residues. Germline-derived CDR1 and CDR2 are SEHNR and FQNEAQ (reference sequence). V shed 5 bases and J 3 bases; nucleotides not matched to a gene: 11. CDR3 protein: CASSAGVGGGKETQYF. The CDR3 DNA reads as TGTGCCAGCAGCGCGGGAGTTGGCGGGGGGAAAGAGACCCAGTACTTC.